The entry below gives a single T cell receptor (beta chain) sequence along with its context. Its antigen remains unknown. The sample comes from a study of Ad26.COV2.S vaccination and SARS-CoV-2 variants. Study-level findings and limits: Spike-specific TCR breadth was greater in vaccine than placebo recipients. There was reportedly substantial breadth in spike-specific CD8+ and CD4+ T cell responses after vaccination. Using TCR breadth and depth analyses may have led to underestimated total T cell responses. Non-spike TCR breadth showed similarity between vaccine and placebo recipients.

The method was immunoSEQ multiplex PCR; TCRdb's version includes in-frame clones alone and lacks a portion of them. Of 150,000 to 200,000 clones listed, about 83% are singletons. V lost 2 bases and J 6 bases, leaving 5 bases between the germline ends. This CDR3 region has 11 residues. Germline-derived CDR1 and CDR2 are SGHKS and YYEKEE (reference sequence). This material consisted of peripheral blood, taken after recovery from COVID-19. The chain recombines TRBV5-5 with TRBJ1-2; D uncertain. This clonotype originated in a human donor who had recovered from COVID-19. In nucleotides, the CDR3 is TGTGCCAGCAGCTTAAGGGATGGCTACACCTTC. Protein sequence: CASSLRDGYTF.